This T cell receptor (beta chain) was captured by sequencing in a study of OX40 agonist ivuxolimab in advanced cancers. About the study: The eligibility criteria allowed prior anti-PD-1, anti-PD-L1 or anti-CTLA-4 therapy, and approximately 42% had some.

Study-wide points: Nonresponders, in some cases, also had low normalized T-cell clonal expansion.

Libraries were prepared by immunoSEQ multiplex PCR; TCRdb keeps only in-frame clonotypes and omits some of them. The repertoire holds over 65,000 clones, with around 80% as singletons. A remark on this clone: The antigen is not known.

The receptor's source is an adult with an advanced solid tumor such as melanoma, head and neck, liver or kidney cancer. Specimen: CD4+ or CD8+ T cells sorted from blood, collected in a trial of the OX40 agonist ivuxolimab.

CDR3 amino acids: CASRQGGGELFF. CDR3 coding DNA: TGTGCCTCCCGACAGGGAGGCGGGGAGCTGTTTTTT. The chain couples TRBV6-4 to TRBJ2-2; possibly TRBD1 for D (7 bases). V lost 11 bases and J lost 7, with 14 bases in between. Germline V lookup: CDR1 MRHNA, CDR2 SNTAGT. CDR3 length equals 12 residues.